What follows are 15 T cell receptor beta chains derived from one specimen sequenced in a study of blood T cells in healthy people across ages. A second PCR of about 6 to 11 cycles used a sample-barcoded 5' primer and a J-beta primer mix. Using its own MiXCR run on the 5' RACE reads, TCRdb lists one record per CDR3 protein. The sample holds around 1,500,000 distinct CDR3 sequences, about 30% seen once. Specimen: blood. The origin of the receptors is a woman in her twenties or thirties in good health.

This clonotype was counted between two and nine times. V and J are TRBV5-1 and TRBJ2-5; 8 bases align to TRBD1. The J segment lost 11 bases and the V segment lost 3 bases, leaving 9 bases of the junction unmatched. Germline V gives CDR1 SGHRS, CDR2 YFSETQ. This CDR3 has 13 residues. Written as DNA, the CDR3 is TGCGCCAGCAGCTGGCAGGGGGCGGAAGAGCAGTACTTC. The encoded protein is CASSWQGAEEQYF.

This chain links TRBV18 with TRBJ2-4; D tentatively reads TRBD1 or TRBD2 (5 bases each). CDR1 is KGHSH, CDR2 LQKENI, per germline. The CDR3 totals 13 residues. V was cut by 2 bases and J by 13 bases, with 15 bases left in between. CDR3 loop: CASSPSHVGVQYF. In nucleotides, the CDR3 is TGTGCCAGCTCACCATCTCATGTGGGGGTGCAGTACTTC.

This clonotype has ten or more counts. The gene calls are TRBV9 and TRBJ2-5; D uncertain. The germline CDR1 and CDR2 sequences are SGDLS and YYNGEE. V lost 0 bases to trimming and J lost 5 bases, with 14 bases between them. This CDR3 has 15 residues. The CDR3 loop is CASSVEAGRTETQYF. The CDR3 DNA follows: TGTGCCAGCAGCGTAGAAGCCGGTAGAACGGAGACCCAGTACTTC.

A word on this clonotype: Compared with germline, one end of the junction differs, possibly owing to a read error. This rearrangement joins TRBV12-3 or TRBV12-4 to TRBJ1-4, with a tentative D call TRBD1 (5 bases). The CDR3 contains 11 residues. The CDR3 loop reads CASSLGEKRFF. As DNA, the CDR3 is TGTGCCAGCAGTCTAGGGGAAAAACGGTTTTTT.

This clonotype occurred many times. The gene calls are TRBV29-1 and TRBJ2-7; the D is unclear. CDR3 length equals 14 residues. CDR1 is SQVTM and CDR2 is ANQGSEA in the germline V gene. V lost 6 bases, J lost 3 bases, and 18 bases lay in between. Written as DNA, the CDR3 is TGCAGCGTCTCTGACCCGGGCGGCTTCTACGAGCAGTACTTC. Its protein product is CSVSDPGGFYEQYF.

This clonotype showed up just a few times. The V gene is TRBV20-1, the J gene TRBJ2-4; D is unresolved. V was trimmed by 7 bases and J by 0 bases, leaving 16 bases between them. This CDR3 has 15 residues. Per germline, CDR1 DFQATT and CDR2 SNEGSKA (reference sequence). DNA for the CDR3: TGCAGTGTCAACGACATACGCCTAGCCAAAAACATTCAGTACTTC. Translated, it gives CSVNDIRLAKNIQYF.

In the case of this clonotype: This may be a read error: a much more frequent sequence differs by one nucleotide. V is TRBV6-5 and J is TRBJ2-5; tentative D call: TRBD1 (6 bases). The J call may be mistaken, given a closer DNA end match to TRBJ2-7. Germline V gives CDR1 MNHEY, CDR2 SVGAGI. This CDR3 is built from 15 residues. The CDR3 sequence: CASSRDISPLCEQYF. The CDR3, as DNA: TGTGCCAGCAGTAGGGACATCTCGCCACTCTGCGAGCAGTACTTC.

The genes are TRBV12-3 or TRBV12-4 and TRBJ1-6; possible D gene TRBD1, 6 bases. This CDR3 has 15 residues. The V end was cut by 8 bases, the J end by 6 bases, with 17 bases between. CDR3 sequence reads: CASSVGGSLNSPLHF. CDR3 coding DNA: TGTGCCAGCTCCGTGGGGGGCAGTCTTAATTCACCCCTCCACTTT.

J is TRBJ2-1 and V is TRBV12-3 or TRBV12-4; D not resolved. The V end was cut by 4 bases, the J end by 9 bases, with 13 bases between. The CDR3 sequence is 13 residues long. CDR3 residues: CASSSMLGLEQFF. The CDR3 DNA reads TGTGCCAGCAGTTCGATGCTAGGGCTTGAGCAGTTCTTC.

The sample holds many counts of this clonotype. This sequence joins TRBV5-4 and TRBJ2-7; 8 positions match TRBD2. Losses at the gene ends were 4 bases for V and 1 base for J; bases not matched to a gene: 7. Germline V lookup: CDR1 SGHNT, CDR2 YYREEE (reference sequence). The CDR3 has 15 residues. The CDR3 DNA sequence: TGTGCCAGCAGCATACCGGGACTAGATTCCTACGAGCAGTACTTC. Translating gives CASSIPGLDSYEQYF.

V gene TRBV10-3 combines with J gene TRBJ2-4; TRBD2 is a possible D gene (6 bases). The CDR3 is 15 amino acids. V lost 0 bases and J 13 bases, leaving 19 bases between the germline ends. Germline CDR1 reads ENHRY; CDR2 reads SYGVKD. CDR3 protein: CAISESSGISYGQYF. For the CDR3, the DNA is TGTGCCATCAGTGAGTCTAGCGGAATTTCCTACGGGCAGTACTTC.

This clonotype was seen repeatedly, ten times or more. This chain connects TRBV13 to TRBJ2-7; 7 bases are shared with TRBD2. This CDR3 has 15 amino acids. With V trimmed by 2 bases and J by 1 base, 5 bases remained unmatched. Germline V lookup: CDR1 PRHDT, CDR2 FYEKMQ (reference sequence). This CDR3 is CASSLRGAGSYEQYF. The CDR3 DNA reads as TGTGCCAGCAGCTTAAGGGGAGCGGGGTCCTACGAGCAGTACTTC.

The chain is built from TRBV10-3 and TRBJ1-2, with a weak D call TRBD1 (5 bases). The V end lost 0 bases, the J end lost 12 bases, and 14 bases lay between the germline ends. Germline V gene sequence: CDR1 ENHRY, CDR2 SYGVKD. This CDR3 comprises 13 residues. CDR3 region: CAISESYDSFNTF. The CDR3 DNA is TGTGCCATCAGTGAGTCTTATGACAGCTTCAACACCTTC.

This clonotype was picked up a small number of times. The V and J genes are TRBV9 and TRBJ2-4; D unresolved. CDR1 and CDR2 from the germline V gene are SGDLS and YYNGEE. CDR3 length: 18 residues. V shed 7 bases and J shed 3 bases, with 26 bases lying between them. This chain's CDR3 is CASPKAPDTVENKNIQYF. CDR3 DNA sequence: TGTGCCAGCCCCAAGGCCCCCGACACGGTCGAAAACAAAAACATTCAGTACTTC.

The chain links TRBV7-6 to TRBJ2-1, with TRBD2 identical over 7 bases. Trimming at V came to 6 bases and at J to 8 bases, leaving 13 bases not matched to a gene. From germline, CDR1 is SGHVS and CDR2 FNYEAQ. This CDR3 is 15 amino acids long. CDR3 sequence (DNA): TGTGCCAGCAGTTTGATCGGGGGGAGGTTCTATGAGCAGTTCTTC. This codes for CASSLIGGRFYEQFF.